The text below deals with one T cell receptor (beta chain). The antigen remains unidentified. TRB rearrangements were amplified by multiplex PCR with BIOMED2 TRB-A/B primers. One entry per CDR3 protein, called by TCRdb with MiXCR from the multiplex PCR reads. The table shows about 23,000 distinct CDR3 sequences, with approximately 29% occurring only once. The sample comes from a study of T and B cells in COVID-19 patients. Whole-study context: COVID-19 patients gave peripheral blood either during active infection or after recovery.

Each TRB amplification used about 220-500 ng of genomic DNA from blood. The ends lost 11 bases at V and 4 bases at J; junction bases unmatched: 20. Germline assignment: CDR1 WSHSY and CDR2 SAAADI. The CDR3 spans 17 residues. Study results and caveats: Clonality of TRB repertoires was high in active COVID-19; recovery brought above-healthy diversity and richness. Patients with COVID-19 reportedly showed strongly skewed T cell receptor beta variable and joining gene usage. The recovered cohort had roughly 2,400 exclusive TCR clusters, including some 33 low generation probability clusters.

Specimen: blood. This TCR derives from a human donor who had recovered from COVID-19. V gene TRBV10-2 combines with J gene TRBJ2-1; 7 nucleotides match TRBD2. The CDR3 region is CASLPPERDMRYNEQFF. The CDR3 region has the DNA TGCGCCTCATTACCCCCGGAGCGGGATATGAGGTACAATGAGCAGTTCTTC.